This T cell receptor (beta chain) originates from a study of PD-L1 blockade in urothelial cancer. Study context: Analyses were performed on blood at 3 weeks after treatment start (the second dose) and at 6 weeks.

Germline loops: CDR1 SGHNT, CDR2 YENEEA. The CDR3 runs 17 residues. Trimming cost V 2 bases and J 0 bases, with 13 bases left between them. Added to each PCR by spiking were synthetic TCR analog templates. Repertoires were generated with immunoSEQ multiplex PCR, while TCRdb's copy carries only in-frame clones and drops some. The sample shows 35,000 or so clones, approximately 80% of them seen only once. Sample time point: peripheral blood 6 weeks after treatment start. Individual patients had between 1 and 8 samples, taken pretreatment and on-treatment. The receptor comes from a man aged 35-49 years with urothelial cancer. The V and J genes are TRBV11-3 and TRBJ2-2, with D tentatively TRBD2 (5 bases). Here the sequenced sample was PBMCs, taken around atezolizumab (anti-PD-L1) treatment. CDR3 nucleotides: TGTGCCAGCAGCTTAAATAGGAGGCGAGCGAACACCGGGGAGCTGTTTTTT. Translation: CASSLNRRRANTGELFF.